This T cell receptor (beta chain) was identified during a study of blood T cell repertoires in COVID-19. In the study overall: Italy, Spain and the United States were the sources of the convalescent and acute COVID-19 samples. PBMCs, B-cell-depleted T cells, or T cells were the source of the cDNA or gDNA that made up the material.

Germline V gene lookup returns CDR1 SGHNT and CDR2 YYREEE (reference sequence). There are 15 residues in the CDR3. V dropped 4 bases and J dropped 6; count of bases not matched to a gene: 8. Either two negative PCRs, clearance, or symptom resolution qualified Cohort 3 donors as recovered. TCRdb's table, derived via immunoSEQ multiplex PCR, lists solely in-frame clones and lacks some. The sample shows roughly 160,000 clones, 80% of them seen only once. This TCR derives from a woman aged 55-75 years who had recovered from COVID-19. Sequencing input: PBMCs or T cells enriched from blood (not recorded which). The chain uses TRBV5-4 and TRBJ2-7, with 12 bases fitting TRBD1. For the CDR3, the DNA is TGTGCCAGCAGCCTACCGGGACAGGGGGCCTCCGAGCAGTACTTC. Its protein product is CASSLPGQGASEQYF. Full variable domain (outside the CDR3, taken from reference TRBV5-4 and TRBJ2-7): ETGVTQSPTHLIKTRGQQVTLRCSSQSGHNTVSWYQQALGQGPQFIFQYYREEENGRGNFPPRFSGLQFPNYSSELNVNALELDDSALYLCASSLPGQGASEQYFGPGTRLTVT.